This is a list of T cell receptor beta chains from one sample in a study of cytomegalovirus exposure and HLA in healthy donors. TCRdb keeps only in-frame clones here, not all; method: immunoSEQ multiplex PCR. This sample has tens of thousands of clones, with 84% found just once. Sequencing input: PBMCs. Receptor source: a woman in her late teens or twenties in good health and CMV-seropositive. Both conserved end residues are part of each CDR3. The order of the fields is D gene, V gene, clone size, J gene, CDR3 protein, CDR3 DNA. The D gene is left open where the match is weak. Clone size is given for some rows only: seen once, a few or many times, or a class if the clone is expanded.

d_call: TRBD1
v_call: TRBV4-3
clone_size: .
j_call: TRBJ2-7
cdr3_aa: CASSQGLLGDRASYEQYF
cdr3_nt: TGCGCCAGCAGCCAAGGATTGCTAGGGGACAGAGCATCCTACGAGCAGTACTTC

d_call: .
v_call: TRBV30
clone_size: .
j_call: TRBJ2-1
cdr3_aa: CAWSTTTAHEQFF
cdr3_nt: TGTGCCTGGAGTACCACTACCGCCCATGAGCAGTTCTTC

d_call: TRBD1
v_call: TRBV4-1
clone_size: .
j_call: TRBJ1-2
cdr3_aa: CASSQDTGAGNGYTF
cdr3_nt: TGCGCCAGCAGCCAAGATACAGGGGCGGGGAATGGCTACACCTTC

d_call: .
v_call: TRBV5-1
clone_size: .
j_call: TRBJ2-7
cdr3_aa: CASSLARGYEQYF
cdr3_nt: TGCGCCAGCAGCTTGGCACGGGGATACGAGCAGTACTTC

d_call: .
v_call: TRBV13
clone_size: .
j_call: TRBJ1-5
cdr3_aa: CASSLGRVSNQPQHF
cdr3_nt: TGTGCCAGCAGCTTGGGCAGGGTTAGCAATCAGCCCCAGCATTTT

d_call: TRBD2
v_call: TRBV14
clone_size: .
j_call: TRBJ2-1
cdr3_aa: CASSPSLTSGGSAYNEQFF
cdr3_nt: TGTGCCAGCAGCCCGAGCCTGACTAGCGGGGGAAGTGCCTACAATGAGCAGTTCTTC

d_call: TRBD2
v_call: TRBV7-2
clone_size: .
j_call: TRBJ2-2
cdr3_aa: CASSVLARATGELFF
cdr3_nt: TGTGCCAGCAGCGTACTAGCGAGGGCGACCGGGGAGCTGTTTTTT

d_call: TRBD2
v_call: TRBV7-3
clone_size: .
j_call: TRBJ2-1
cdr3_aa: CASSPRGRLAGSLSYNEQFF
cdr3_nt: TGTGCCAGCAGCCCCAGAGGGAGACTAGCGGGATCTTTATCCTACAATGAGCAGTTCTTC

d_call: .
v_call: TRBV5-1
clone_size: .
j_call: TRBJ2-7
cdr3_aa: CASSLARSYEQYF
cdr3_nt: TGCGCCAGCAGCTTGGCCCGGAGCTACGAGCAGTACTTC

d_call: TRBD1
v_call: TRBV5-1
clone_size: .
j_call: TRBJ1-2
cdr3_aa: CASSGTGGQGYGYTF
cdr3_nt: TGCGCCAGCAGCGGGACAGGGGGCCAAGGCTATGGCTACACCTTC

d_call: .
v_call: TRBV30
clone_size: .
j_call: TRBJ1-3
cdr3_aa: CAWSYPRGSGGNTIYF
cdr3_nt: TGTGCCTGGAGTTATCCCAGGGGATCGGGGGGAAACACCATATATTTT

d_call: TRBD2
v_call: TRBV2
clone_size: few
j_call: TRBJ2-1
cdr3_aa: CASRTGAGGRNEQFF
cdr3_nt: TGTGCCAGCAGAACAGGGGCGGGGGGGCGGAATGAGCAGTTCTTC

d_call: TRBD1
v_call: TRBV9
clone_size: .
j_call: TRBJ1-2
cdr3_aa: CASSASSQGANYGYTF
cdr3_nt: TGTGCCAGCAGCGCCTCCTCACAGGGGGCGAACTATGGCTACACCTTC

d_call: TRBD1
v_call: TRBV28
clone_size: .
j_call: TRBJ1-1
cdr3_aa: CASTGGPPMTEAFF
cdr3_nt: TGTGCCAGCACAGGGGGGCCCCCTATGACTGAAGCTTTCTTT

d_call: TRBD2
v_call: TRBV7-3
clone_size: .
j_call: TRBJ2-3
cdr3_aa: CASTRLTSGGTDTQYF
cdr3_nt: TGTGCCAGCACCCGCCTGACTAGCGGGGGCACAGATACGCAGTATTTT

d_call: .
v_call: TRBV27
clone_size: .
j_call: TRBJ1-1
cdr3_aa: CASTLSRGGNTEAFF
cdr3_nt: TGTGCCAGCACTCTTAGTAGGGGAGGGAACACTGAAGCTTTCTTT

d_call: TRBD1
v_call: TRBV19
clone_size: .
j_call: TRBJ2-1
cdr3_aa: CASSIRQGVYNEQFF
cdr3_nt: TGTGCCAGTAGTATTCGACAGGGAGTCTACAATGAGCAGTTCTTC

d_call: .
v_call: TRBV5-4
clone_size: .
j_call: TRBJ2-5
cdr3_aa: CASSLAQGETQYF
cdr3_nt: TGTGCCAGCAGCTTGGCACAGGGCGAGACCCAGTACTTC

d_call: .
v_call: TRBV5-4
clone_size: few
j_call: TRBJ1-1
cdr3_aa: CASSWEQVNTEAFF
cdr3_nt: TGTGCCAGCAGCTGGGAACAGGTTAACACTGAAGCTTTCTTT

d_call: TRBD1
v_call: TRBV2
clone_size: few
j_call: TRBJ2-7
cdr3_aa: CASSRPGTGPDEQYF
cdr3_nt: TGTGCCAGCAGTCGCCCCGGGACAGGGCCAGACGAGCAGTACTTC

d_call: TRBD2
v_call: TRBV5-1
clone_size: .
j_call: TRBJ2-1
cdr3_aa: CASSPRTGGTYNEQFF
cdr3_nt: TGCGCCAGCAGCCCGAGGACGGGGGGAACCTACAATGAGCAGTTCTTC

d_call: TRBD2
v_call: TRBV7-2
clone_size: .
j_call: TRBJ2-7
cdr3_aa: CASRAPGLALYEQYF
cdr3_nt: TGTGCCAGCAGAGCTCCGGGACTAGCTCTGTACGAGCAGTACTTC

d_call: TRBD1
v_call: TRBV2
clone_size: .
j_call: TRBJ1-1
cdr3_aa: CASSETGTGHNTEAFF
cdr3_nt: TGTGCCAGCAGTGAGACCGGGACAGGCCATAACACTGAAGCTTTCTTT

d_call: TRBD2
v_call: TRBV5-1
clone_size: .
j_call: TRBJ2-5
cdr3_aa: CASSTAGGLQETQYF
cdr3_nt: TGCGCCAGCAGTACCGCGGGGGGGCTCCAAGAGACCCAGTACTTC

d_call: .
v_call: TRBV29-1
clone_size: few
j_call: TRBJ1-1
cdr3_aa: CSVVRGKAFF
cdr3_nt: TGCAGCGTTGTTAGGGGAAAAGCTTTCTTT

d_call: .
v_call: TRBV5-5
clone_size: few
j_call: TRBJ1-5
cdr3_aa: CASSLETAGVIMTQHF
cdr3_nt: TGTGCCAGCAGCCTAGAGACGGCCGGAGTTATCATGACCCAGCATTTT

d_call: .
v_call: TRBV18
clone_size: once
j_call: TRBJ2-2
cdr3_aa: CASSEGWRTGELFF
cdr3_nt: TGTGCCAGCTCAGAGGGCTGGCGCACCGGGGAGCTGTTTTTT

d_call: .
v_call: TRBV29-1
clone_size: .
j_call: TRBJ2-1
cdr3_aa: CSVDWAGSYNEQFF
cdr3_nt: TGCAGCGTTGACTGGGCGGGCTCCTACAATGAGCAGTTCTTC

d_call: TRBD1
v_call: TRBV4-1
clone_size: few
j_call: TRBJ1-6
cdr3_aa: CASSHPARDRSSPLHF
cdr3_nt: TGCGCCAGCAGCCATCCCGCCCGGGACAGGTCCTCACCCCTCCACTTT

d_call: .
v_call: TRBV5-6
clone_size: .
j_call: TRBJ2-7
cdr3_aa: CASSLQGSYEQYF
cdr3_nt: TGTGCCAGCAGCTTACAGGGATCCTACGAGCAGTACTTC

d_call: TRBD2
v_call: TRBV2
clone_size: .
j_call: TRBJ2-2
cdr3_aa: CASSEWGGLATNTGELFF
cdr3_nt: TGTGCCAGCAGTGAATGGGGGGGACTAGCTACGAACACCGGGGAGCTGTTTTTT

d_call: .
v_call: TRBV6-4
clone_size: .
j_call: TRBJ1-2
cdr3_aa: CASRAGGAYGYTF
cdr3_nt: TGTGCCAGCAGAGCCGGGGGGGCCTATGGCTACACCTTC

d_call: .
v_call: TRBV6-5
clone_size: few
j_call: TRBJ1-2
cdr3_aa: CASTKGFTNYGYTF
cdr3_nt: TGTGCCAGCACCAAGGGGTTTACTAACTATGGCTACACCTTC

d_call: .
v_call: TRBV5-3
clone_size: few
j_call: TRBJ1-2
cdr3_aa: CARSLVSADGYTF
cdr3_nt: TGTGCCAGAAGCTTGGTAAGTGCAGATGGCTACACCTTC

d_call: .
v_call: TRBV6-6
clone_size: .
j_call: TRBJ2-2
cdr3_aa: CASSLTTHTGELFF
cdr3_nt: TGTGCCAGCAGCCTTACTACCCACACCGGGGAGCTGTTTTTT